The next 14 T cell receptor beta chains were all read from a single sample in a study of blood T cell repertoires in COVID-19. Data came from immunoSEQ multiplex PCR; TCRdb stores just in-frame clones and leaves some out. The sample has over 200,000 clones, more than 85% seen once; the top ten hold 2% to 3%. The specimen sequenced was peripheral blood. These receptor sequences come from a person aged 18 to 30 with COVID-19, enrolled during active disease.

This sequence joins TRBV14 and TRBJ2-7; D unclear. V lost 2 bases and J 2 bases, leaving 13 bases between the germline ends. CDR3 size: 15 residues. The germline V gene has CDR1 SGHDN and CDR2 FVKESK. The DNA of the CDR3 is TGTGCCAGCAGCCAACCGAACCGGGTGCCCTACGAGCAGTACTTC. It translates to CASSQPNRVPYEQYF.

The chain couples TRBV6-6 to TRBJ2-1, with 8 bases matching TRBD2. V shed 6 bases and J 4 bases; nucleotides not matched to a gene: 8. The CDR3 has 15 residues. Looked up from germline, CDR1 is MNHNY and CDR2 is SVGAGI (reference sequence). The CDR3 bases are TGTGCCAGCAGCCCCGGGAGGGGAATTTACAATGAGCAGTTCTTC. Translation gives CASSPGRGIYNEQFF.

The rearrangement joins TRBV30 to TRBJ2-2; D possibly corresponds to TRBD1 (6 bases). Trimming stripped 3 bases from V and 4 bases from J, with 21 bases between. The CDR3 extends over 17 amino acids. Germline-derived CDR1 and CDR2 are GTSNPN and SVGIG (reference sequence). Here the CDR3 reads CAWRVGATGRVTGELFF. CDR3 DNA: TGTGCCTGGAGGGTGGGGGCTACAGGGCGGGTCACCGGGGAGCTGTTTTTT.

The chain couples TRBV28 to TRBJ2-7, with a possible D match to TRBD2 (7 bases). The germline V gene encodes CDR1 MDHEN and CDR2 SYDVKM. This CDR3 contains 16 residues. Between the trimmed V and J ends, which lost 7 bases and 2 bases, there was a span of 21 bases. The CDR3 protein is CASKGGKTRPAYEQYF. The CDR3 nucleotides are TGTGCCAGCAAGGGGGGGAAGACTCGTCCCGCCTACGAGCAGTACTTC.

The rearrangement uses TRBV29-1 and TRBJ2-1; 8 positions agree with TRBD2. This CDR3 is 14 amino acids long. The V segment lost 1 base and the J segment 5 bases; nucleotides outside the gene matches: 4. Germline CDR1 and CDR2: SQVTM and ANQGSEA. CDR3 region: CSVEGLAGNNEQFF. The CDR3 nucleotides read TGCAGCGTTGAAGGGTTAGCGGGAAACAATGAGCAGTTCTTC.

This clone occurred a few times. The CDR3 protein is CSVGDEGRGQPQHF. In DNA, the CDR3 is TGCAGCGTGGGTGATGAGGGGAGGGGACAGCCCCAGCATTTT. The chain joins TRBV29-1 to TRBJ1-5; D is possibly TRBD1 (5 bases). V was pared by 6 bases and J by 7 bases, with 19 bases between. CDR3 length: 14 residues. Germline-derived CDR1 and CDR2 are SQVTM and ANQGSEA. Filled out from reference TRBV29-1 and TRBJ1-5, the complete variable domain reads SAVISQKPSRDICQRGTSLTIQCQVDSQVTMMFWYRQQPGQSLTLIATANQGSEATYESGFVIDKFPISRPNLTFSTLTVSNMSPEDSSIYLCSVGDEGRGQPQHFGDGTRLSIL.

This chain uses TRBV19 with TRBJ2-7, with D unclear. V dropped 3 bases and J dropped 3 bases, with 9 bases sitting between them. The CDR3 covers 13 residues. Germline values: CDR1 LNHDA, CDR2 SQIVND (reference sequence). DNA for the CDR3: TGTGCCAGTAGTATTGGGCACGACTACGAGCAGTACTTC. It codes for CASSIGHDYEQYF. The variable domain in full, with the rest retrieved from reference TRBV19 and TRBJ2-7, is DGGITQSPKYLFRKEGQNVTLSCEQNLNHDAMYWYRQDPGQGLRLIYYSQIVNDFQKGDIAEGYSVSREKKESFPLTVTSAQKNPTAFYLCASSIGHDYEQYFGPGTRLTVT.

CDR3 sequence reads: CASRAASVGYEQYF. CDR3 DNA: TGTGCCAGCAGGGCTGCTAGCGTGGGCTACGAGCAGTACTTC. The V and J genes are TRBV13 and TRBJ2-7, with D possibly TRBD2 on 6 matching bases. Germline values: CDR1 PRHDT, CDR2 FYEKMQ (reference sequence). This CDR3 region has 14 residues. V was trimmed by 6 bases and J by 3 bases, leaving 15 bases between them.

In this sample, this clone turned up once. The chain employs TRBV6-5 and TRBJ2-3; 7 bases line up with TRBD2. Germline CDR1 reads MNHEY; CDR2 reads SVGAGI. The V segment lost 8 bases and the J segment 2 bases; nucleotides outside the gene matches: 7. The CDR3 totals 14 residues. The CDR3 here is CASQRDLYTDTQYF. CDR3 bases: TGTGCCAGCCAGCGGGATCTCTACACAGATACGCAGTATTTT.

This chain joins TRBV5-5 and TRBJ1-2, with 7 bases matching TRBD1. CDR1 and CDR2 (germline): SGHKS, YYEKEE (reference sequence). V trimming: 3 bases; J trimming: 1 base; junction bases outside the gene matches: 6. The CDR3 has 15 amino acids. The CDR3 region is CASSWTGPVNYGYTF. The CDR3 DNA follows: TGTGCCAGCAGCTGGACAGGCCCCGTTAACTATGGCTACACCTTC.

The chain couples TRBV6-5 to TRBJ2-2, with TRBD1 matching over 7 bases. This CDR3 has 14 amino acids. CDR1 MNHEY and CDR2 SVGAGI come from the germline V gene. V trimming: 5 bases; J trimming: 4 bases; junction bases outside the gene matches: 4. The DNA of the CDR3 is TGTGCCAGCAGTCCGGGACAGAGCACCGGGGAGCTGTTTTTT. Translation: CASSPGQSTGELFF.

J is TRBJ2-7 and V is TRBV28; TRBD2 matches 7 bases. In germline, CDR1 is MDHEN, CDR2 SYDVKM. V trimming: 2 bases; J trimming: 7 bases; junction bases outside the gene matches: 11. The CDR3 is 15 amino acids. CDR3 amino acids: CASSLLPGGLGEQYF. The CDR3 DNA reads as TGTGCCAGCAGTTTACTCCCCGGGGGGTTGGGTGAGCAGTACTTC.

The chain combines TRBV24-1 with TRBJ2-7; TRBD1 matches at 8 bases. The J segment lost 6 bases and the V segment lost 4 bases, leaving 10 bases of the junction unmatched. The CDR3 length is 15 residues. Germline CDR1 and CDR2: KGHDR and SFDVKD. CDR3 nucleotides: TGTGCCACCAGTGACCGTGGACAGGGCTTAGGCGAGCAGTACTTC. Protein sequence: CATSDRGQGLGEQYF.

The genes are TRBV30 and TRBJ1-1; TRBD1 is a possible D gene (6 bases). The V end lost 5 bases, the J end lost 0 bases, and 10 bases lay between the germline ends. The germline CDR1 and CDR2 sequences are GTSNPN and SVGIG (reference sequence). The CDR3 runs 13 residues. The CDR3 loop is CAWGQYMNTEAFF. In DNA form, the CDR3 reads TGTGCCTGGGGACAGTACATGAACACTGAAGCTTTCTTT.